This T cell receptor (beta chain) emerged from a study of technical replicates of blood from several donors. Sequenced by immunoSEQ multiplex PCR; TCRdb stores in-frame clones only, minus some. This table holds around 68,000 clones, around 97% found once. The CDR3 is made up of 11 amino acids. Trimming cost V 8 bases and J 13 bases; bases outside gene matches: 6. The germline CDR1 and CDR2 sequences are SNHLY and FYNNEI. The chain links TRBV2 to TRBJ2-3, with TRBD1 identical over 10 bases. This receptor was taken from a human donor in good health. The sample was T cells isolated from PBMCs. The CDR3 region has the DNA TGTGCCAGCGCAGGACAGGGGGACAAGTATTTT. Protein: CASAGQGDKYF.